What follows are 18 T cell receptor beta chains derived from one specimen sequenced in a study of blood T cells in healthy people across ages. For the second PCR, which ran for about 6 to 11 cycles, a sample-barcoded 5' primer and a J-beta primer mix were used. From the 5' RACE reads, TCRdb called clonotypes with MiXCR, one entry per CDR3 protein. The repertoire holds roughly 800,000 distinct CDR3 sequences, with 55% to 70% as singletons. Sequencing used blood. These receptors were taken from a young man in good health.

The table lists this clonotype with a count of one. This rearrangement joins TRBV9 to TRBJ2-7; D might be TRBD2 (5 bases). The V and J ends lost 4 bases and 3 bases respectively, with 17 bases between them. Germline assignment: CDR1 SGDLS and CDR2 YYNGEE. The CDR3 loop spans 15 amino acids. CDR3 sequence (DNA): TGTGCCAGCAGCACGGAGGCCGGGATATACTACGAGCAGTACTTC. This sequence encodes CASSTEAGIYYEQYF.

The genes are TRBV29-1 and TRBJ2-1; no reliable D call. CDR3 length equals 12 residues. V shed 3 bases and J shed 8 bases, with 11 bases lying between them. Germline CDR1 and CDR2: SQVTM and ANQGSEA. CDR3 nucleotide sequence: TGCAGCGTTGATTCGGTGGCGGATGAGCAGTTCTTC. Amino acids: CSVDSVADEQFF.

The CDR3 region has the DNA TGCGCCAGCAGCCCCCAAGCGTCGAACAATGAGCAGTTCTTC. Its protein is CASSPQASNNEQFF. V usage is TRBV4-3 and J usage is TRBJ2-1; unclear D gene. The CDR3 runs 14 residues. The V gene lost 4 bases and the J gene lost 5 bases, with 12 bases spanning the gap. CDR1 LGHNA and CDR2 YSLEER come from the germline V gene.

The chain carries TRBV4-1 and TRBJ1-1; no firm D call. Germline assignment: CDR1 MGHRA and CDR2 YSYEKL. V was clipped by 0 bases and J by 0 bases, with 5 bases between them. The CDR3 is 14 residues long. The CDR3 sequence: CASSQERMNTEAFF. CDR3 in DNA: TGCGCCAGCAGCCAAGAAAGGATGAACACTGAAGCTTTCTTT.

Here the CDR3 DNA reads TGTGCCAGCGAATCCGGGAGAGGGAAAGAGACCCAGTACTTC. Protein product: CASESGRGKETQYF. The chain couples TRBV6-6 to TRBJ2-5, with a tentative D call TRBD2 (6 bases). Between the trimmed V and J ends, which lost 8 bases and 3 bases, there was a span of 16 bases. Germline V lookup: CDR1 MNHNY, CDR2 SVGAGI (reference sequence). This CDR3 comprises 14 residues.

In its sample, this clonotype was seen a few times. The chain recombines TRBV30 with TRBJ1-5; 7 nucleotides line up with TRBD1. The junction had 6 bases not matched to a gene; V was cut back by 4 bases and J by 6 bases. CDR3 length equals 13 residues. CDR1 is GTSNPN, CDR2 SVGIG, per germline (reference sequence). This CDR3 reads CAWNTGEFQPQHF. DNA of the CDR3: TGTGCCTGGAACACAGGGGAATTTCAGCCCCAGCATTTT.

A remark on this clonotype: Germline and junction disagree at one end, which may indicate a read error. This sequence joins TRBV4-3 and TRBJ2-7; D may be TRBD1 (6 bases). The J call could be wrong; TRBJ2-5 is a better fit for the DNA end. CDR3 length: 16 residues. Germline V gene lookup returns CDR1 LGHNA and CDR2 YSLEER. CDR3 sequence reads: CASSRPSPLGAGTQYF. The CDR3 bases are TGCGCTAGCAGCCGACCATCGCCTCTGGGGGCAGGGACCCAGTACTTC.

This clonotype was picked up many times. V gene TRBV7-3 combines with J gene TRBJ2-1; no clear D gene. Germline loops: CDR1 SGHTA, CDR2 FQGTGA. This CDR3 spans 13 amino acids. Trimming took 1 base from V and 10 from J, leaving 11 bases between them. DNA of the CDR3: TGTGCCAGCAGCTTAATCAATGGCCAAGAGCAGTTCTTC. This sequence encodes CASSLINGQEQFF.

The V and J genes are TRBV20-1 and TRBJ2-1; 7 bases are shared with TRBD2. V was pared by 6 bases and J by 5 bases, with 7 bases of the junction left unmatched. The CDR3 loop spans 13 amino acids. The V gene's germline CDR1 is DFQATT and CDR2 SNEGSKA (reference sequence). CDR3 amino acids: CSARTGRDNEQFF. The CDR3 region has the DNA TGCAGTGCCAGGACGGGGAGGGACAATGAGCAGTTCTTC.

A few counts support this clonotype. V gene TRBV11-1 combines with J gene TRBJ2-7, with TRBD1 matching 7 bases. Germline V CDR1 and CDR2: SGHAT, FQDESV (reference sequence). V shed 5 bases, J shed 3 bases, and the junction held 10 bases outside the gene matches. This CDR3 region has 15 residues. The CDR3 region is CASSPPTGFVYEQYF. The DNA of the CDR3 is TGTGCCAGCAGCCCCCCGACAGGGTTCGTCTACGAGCAGTACTTC. The full variable domain, in which reference TRBV11-1 and TRBJ2-7 provide the parts outside the CDR3, is EAEVAQSPRYKITEKSQAVAFWCDPISGHATLYWYRQILGQGPELLVQFQDESVVDDSQLPKDRFSAERLKGVDSTLKIQPAELGDSAMYLCASSPPTGFVYEQYFGPGTRLTVT.

J is TRBJ1-2 and V is TRBV10-1; maybe TRBD1 (6 bases). CDR1 WNHNN and CDR2 SYGVQD come from the germline V gene (reference sequence). Trimming left V 2 bases short and J 2 bases short, with 9 bases between. This CDR3 is built from 14 residues. CDR3: CASSEQGMNYGYTF. CDR3 coding DNA: TGCGCCAGCAGTGAGCAGGGGATGAACTATGGCTACACCTTC.

The chain recombines TRBV10-3 with TRBJ1-2; 8 nucleotides line up with TRBD1. The CDR3 covers 13 residues. Germline-derived CDR1 and CDR2 are ENHRY and SYGVKD. The J segment lost 7 bases and the V segment lost 10 bases, leaving 11 bases of the junction unmatched. In DNA form, the CDR3 reads TGTGCCACCAGCAGTCAGGGGGCTTCTGGCTACACCTTC. It encodes CATSSQGASGYTF.

The sample holds a few counts of this clonotype. This chain joins TRBV2 and TRBJ1-4; the D gene is possibly TRBD1 (5 bases). Germline loops: CDR1 SNHLY, CDR2 FYNNEI. With 6 bases removed from V and 7 bases from J, the gap between germline ends came to 12 bases. CDR3 length equals 13 residues. The CDR3 region has the DNA TGTGCCAGCAGCAAGGCAGGGTCTGAAAAACTGTTTTTT. Its protein is CASSKAGSEKLFF.

V is TRBV6-2 or TRBV6-3 and J is TRBJ1-2; no definite D call. This CDR3 contains 14 residues. Between the trimmed V and J ends, which lost 4 bases and 0 bases, there was a span of 9 bases. Germline values: CDR1 MNHEY, CDR2 SVGEGT. The CDR3 sequence is CASSSSTTNYGYTF. CDR3 in DNA: TGTGCCAGCAGTTCCTCGACTACTAACTATGGCTACACCTTC.

This chain joins TRBV6-5 and TRBJ1-6; D is perhaps TRBD1 (5 bases). Germline V gene lookup returns CDR1 MNHEY and CDR2 SVGAGI. V gave up 2 bases and J gave up 7 bases, with 12 bases separating them. The CDR3 runs to 15 residues. The CDR3 nucleotides are TGTGCCAGCAGTTACACGCCTTCAGGGAATTCACCCCTCCACTTT. Its translation is CASSYTPSGNSPLHF.

This clonotype was counted a few times. The rearrangement joins TRBV12-3 or TRBV12-4 to TRBJ2-5; D may match TRBD1 or TRBD2 (5 bases each). The CDR3 extends over 11 amino acids. Trimming stripped 3 bases from V and 11 bases from J, with 10 bases between. As DNA, the CDR3 is TGTGCCAGCAGTTTCCGGGACCGGCAGTACTTC. Protein product: CASSFRDRQYF.

This clonotype was seen a single time. The chain links TRBV7-9 to TRBJ2-7; D gene uncertain. V dropped 4 bases and J dropped 2 bases, with 9 bases sitting between them. The CDR3 is 13 residues long. The germline CDR1 and CDR2 sequences are SEHNR and FQNEAQ (reference sequence). The chain's CDR3 is CASSSWGPYEQYF. The CDR3 nucleotides read TGTGCCAGCAGCTCCTGGGGTCCCTACGAGCAGTACTTC.

This clonotype was counted between two and nine times. V and J are TRBV3-1 and TRBJ2-5; D gene ambiguous. Germline loops: CDR1 LGHDT, CDR2 YNNKEL (reference sequence). The V end was cut by 7 bases, the J end by 2 bases, with 14 bases between. The CDR3 is made up of 14 amino acids. The CDR3 nucleotides read TGTGCCAGCACCACCAATGGCCCTCAAGAGACCCAGTACTTC. Protein: CASTTNGPQETQYF.